Presented here are 9 T cell receptor beta chains from one specimen sequenced in a study of cytomegalovirus exposure and HLA in healthy donors. The study ran its PCR with 60 Vbeta and 13 Jbeta primers. Assay: immunoSEQ multiplex PCR; the TCRdb copy retains only in-frame clones and omits some. The data hold 200,000 to 300,000 clones, with about four fifths observed a single time. Sequenced sample: PBMCs. Every receptor here comes from a woman aged 35 to 49 in good health and CMV-seropositive.

The table lists this clone with a few counts. The chain carries TRBV19 and TRBJ1-4; possibly TRBD1 for D (6 bases). The V gene lost 9 bases and the J gene lost 8 bases, with 19 bases spanning the gap. The CDR3 has 14 amino acids. Germline V gene data show CDR1 as LNHDA and CDR2 as SQIVND (reference sequence). Written as DNA, the CDR3 is TGTGCCAGCCATAGGGGAGGGGGAGAAGAAAAACTGTTTTTT. Translation gives CASHRGGGEEKLFF.

The gene calls are TRBV28 and TRBJ1-1, with 7 bases matching TRBD1. Unmatched junction bases numbered 2, after V lost 7 bases and J lost 3 bases. Germline V lookup: CDR1 MDHEN, CDR2 SYDVKM. The length of the CDR3 is 12 residues. The CDR3 region is CASTDRDTEAFF. DNA for the CDR3: TGTGCCAGCACAGACAGGGACACTGAAGCTTTCTTT.

The chain combines TRBV19 with TRBJ2-7; a weak D match, TRBD2 (5 bases). V was clipped by 3 bases and J by 3 bases, with 12 bases between them. CDR3 size: 14 residues. CDR1 and CDR2 from the germline V gene are LNHDA and SQIVND (reference sequence). CDR3 coding DNA: TGTGCCAGTAGTATCAGCCGGGGAGACTACGAGCAGTACTTC. Its translation is CASSISRGDYEQYF.

The rearrangement links TRBV19 to TRBJ1-2; unclear D gene. Deletions cut 0 bases from V and 2 bases from J, with 10 bases between. The germline V gene has CDR1 LNHDA and CDR2 SQIVND (reference sequence). CDR3 length: 15 amino acids. CDR3 amino acids: CASSIEARYNYGYTF. As DNA, the CDR3 is TGTGCCAGTAGTATAGAGGCCAGGTACAACTATGGCTACACCTTC.

The rearrangement joins TRBV19 to TRBJ1-1, with unresolved D. The CDR3 is 13 residues long. Trimming pared 3 bases from V and 4 bases from J, leaving 9 bases between. Germline loops: CDR1 LNHDA, CDR2 SQIVND (reference sequence). CDR3 coding DNA: TGTGCCAGTAGTATTAGCTGGCGCACTGAAGCTTTCTTT. Protein: CASSISWRTEAFF. Combining the CDR3 with reference TRBV19 and TRBJ1-1 gives the whole variable domain DGGITQSPKYLFRKEGQNVTLSCEQNLNHDAMYWYRQDPGQGLRLIYYSQIVNDFQKGDIAEGYSVSREKKESFPLTVTSAQKNPTAFYLCASSISWRTEAFFGQGTRLTVV.

V and J are TRBV5-1 and TRBJ2-1; 7 nucleotides align to TRBD2. CDR1 and CDR2 from the germline V gene are SGHRS and YFSETQ. This CDR3 is 13 amino acids long. Trimming took 2 bases from V and 7 from J; bases not matched to a gene: 3. The CDR3 spells CASSLWGGNEQFF. In nucleotides, the CDR3 is TGCGCCAGCAGCTTATGGGGGGGGAATGAGCAGTTCTTC.

The chain uses TRBV27 and TRBJ2-1; TRBD2 aligns across 7 bases. After removal of 0 bases from V and 5 bases from J, the junction contained 7 bases not matched to a gene. The CDR3 has 16 amino acids. CDR1 is MNHEY and CDR2 is SMNVEV in the germline V gene (reference sequence). CDR3 bases: TGTGCCAGCAGTTTATCCCCCGGACTAGTTCACAATGAGCAGTTCTTC. Translated, it gives CASSLSPGLVHNEQFF.

The chain recombines TRBV7-3 with TRBJ2-1, with 9 nucleotides matching TRBD1. The germline V gene has CDR1 SGHTA and CDR2 FQGTGA. The CDR3 extends over 17 amino acids. V dropped 2 bases and J dropped 6; count of bases not matched to a gene: 11. The CDR3 sequence: CASSLLGRQGGTNEQFF. The DNA of the CDR3 is TGTGCCAGCAGCTTATTGGGGCGACAGGGGGGAACCAATGAGCAGTTCTTC.

The gene calls are TRBV4-3 and TRBJ2-3, with 11 bases aligning to TRBD1. This CDR3 has 15 residues. CDR1 and CDR2 from the germline V gene are LGHNA and YSLEER. Trimming removed 3 bases from V and 4 bases from J; junction bases left unmatched: 3. The CDR3 is CASSQGTGGPDTQYF. The DNA of the CDR3 is TGCGCCAGCAGCCAGGGGACAGGGGGACCAGATACGCAGTATTTT.